The clone carrying this T cell receptor (beta chain) was counted a few times. Its antigen is still unknown. TCRdb processed the reads anew with MiXCR; each CDR3 protein has one entry. The profile shows about 920,000 distinct CDR3 sequences, less than 40% of them singletons. These data come from a study of T cell repertoires in cytomegalovirus infection. Findings of the study overall: CMV carriers with the relevant HLA were identified by cumulative public TCR beta family frequency. Dominating the ex vivo response were HLA-C-restricted CMV-specific TCR beta clonotypes.

This TCR was sampled from a human donor in good health (CMV status not recorded). Some clones in this sample may be carry-over from other donors' samples. The material was cultured CD8+ T cells from PBMCs, obtained from culture after CMV antigen stimulation.

This CDR3 reads CASSLESGGARYNEQFF. CDR3 DNA: TGTGCCAGCAGCTTGGAAAGCGGGGGGGCTCGTTACAATGAGCAGTTCTTC. The V and J genes are TRBV7-2 and TRBJ2-1; 10 bases match TRBD2. This CDR3 has 17 amino acids. With 3 bases clipped from V and 4 bases from J, the junction kept 9 bases outside the gene matches. The germline V gene encodes CDR1 SGHTA and CDR2 FQGNSA.